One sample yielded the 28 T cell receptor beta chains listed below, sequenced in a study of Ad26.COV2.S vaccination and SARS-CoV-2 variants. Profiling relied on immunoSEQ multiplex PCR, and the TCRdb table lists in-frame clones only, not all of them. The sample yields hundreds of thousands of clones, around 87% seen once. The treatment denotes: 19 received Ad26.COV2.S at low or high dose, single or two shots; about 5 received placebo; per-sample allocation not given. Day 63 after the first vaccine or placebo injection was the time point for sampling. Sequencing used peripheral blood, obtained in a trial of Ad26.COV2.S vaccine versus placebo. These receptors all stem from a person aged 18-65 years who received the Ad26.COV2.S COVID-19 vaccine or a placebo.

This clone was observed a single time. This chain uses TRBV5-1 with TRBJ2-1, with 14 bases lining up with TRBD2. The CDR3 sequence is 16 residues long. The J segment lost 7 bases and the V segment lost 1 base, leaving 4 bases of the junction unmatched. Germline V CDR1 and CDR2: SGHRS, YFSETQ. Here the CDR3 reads CASSLRGLAGGNEQFF. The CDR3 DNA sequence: TGCGCCAGCAGCTTGCGCGGACTAGCGGGAGGTAATGAGCAGTTCTTC.

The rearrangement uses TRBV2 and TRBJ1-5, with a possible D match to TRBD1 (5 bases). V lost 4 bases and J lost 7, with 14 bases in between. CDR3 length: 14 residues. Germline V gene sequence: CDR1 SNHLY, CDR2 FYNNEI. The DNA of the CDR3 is TGTGCCAGCAGTGCCGGCCGGGAGGGGCAGCCCCAGCATTTT. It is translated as CASSAGREGQPQHF.

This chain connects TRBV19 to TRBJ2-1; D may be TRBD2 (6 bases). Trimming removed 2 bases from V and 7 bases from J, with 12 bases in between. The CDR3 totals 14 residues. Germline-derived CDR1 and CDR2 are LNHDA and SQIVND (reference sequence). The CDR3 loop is CASSISAAGNEQFF. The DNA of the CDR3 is TGTGCCAGTAGTATATCGGCCGCGGGGAATGAGCAGTTCTTC.

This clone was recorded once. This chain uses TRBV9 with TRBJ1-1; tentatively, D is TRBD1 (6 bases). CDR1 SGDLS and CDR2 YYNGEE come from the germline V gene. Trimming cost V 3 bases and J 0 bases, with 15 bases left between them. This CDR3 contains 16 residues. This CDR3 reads CASSDRQVTMNTEAFF. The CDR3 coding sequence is TGTGCCAGCAGCGACCGACAGGTAACAATGAACACTGAAGCTTTCTTT.

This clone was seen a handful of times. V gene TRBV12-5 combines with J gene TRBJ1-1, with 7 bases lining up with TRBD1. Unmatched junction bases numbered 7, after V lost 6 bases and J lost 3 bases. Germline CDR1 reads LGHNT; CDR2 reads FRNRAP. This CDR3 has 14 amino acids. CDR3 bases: TGTGCTAGTGGGAAGACAGGGAAAGACACTGAAGCTTTCTTT. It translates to CASGKTGKDTEAFF.

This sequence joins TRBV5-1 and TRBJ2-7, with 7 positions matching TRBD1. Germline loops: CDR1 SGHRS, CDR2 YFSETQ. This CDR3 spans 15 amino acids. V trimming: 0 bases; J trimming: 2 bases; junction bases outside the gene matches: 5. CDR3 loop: CASSLAQGVPYEQYF. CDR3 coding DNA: TGCGCCAGCAGCTTGGCCCAGGGGGTACCCTACGAGCAGTACTTC.

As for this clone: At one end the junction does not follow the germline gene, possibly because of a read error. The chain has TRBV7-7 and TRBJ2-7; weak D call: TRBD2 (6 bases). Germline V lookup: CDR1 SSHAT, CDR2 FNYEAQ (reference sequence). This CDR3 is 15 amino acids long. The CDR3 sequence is CASSPERGVGYEQYF. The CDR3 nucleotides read TGTGCTAGCAGCCCAGAGCGCGGGGTTGGGTACGAGCAGTACTTC.

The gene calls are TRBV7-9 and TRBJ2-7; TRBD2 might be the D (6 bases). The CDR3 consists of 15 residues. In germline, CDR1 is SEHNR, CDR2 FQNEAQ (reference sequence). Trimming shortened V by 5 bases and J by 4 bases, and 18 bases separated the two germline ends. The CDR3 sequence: CASSTEGRGRYEQYF. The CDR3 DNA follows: TGTGCCAGCAGCACAGAGGGCCGGGGGAGGTACGAGCAGTACTTC. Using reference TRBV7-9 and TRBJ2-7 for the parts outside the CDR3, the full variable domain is DTGVSQNPRHKITKRGQNVTFRCDPISEHNRLYWYRQTLGQGPEFLTYFQNEAQLEKSRLLSDRFSAERPKGSFSTLEIQRTEQGDSAMYLCASSTEGRGRYEQYFGPGTRLTVT.

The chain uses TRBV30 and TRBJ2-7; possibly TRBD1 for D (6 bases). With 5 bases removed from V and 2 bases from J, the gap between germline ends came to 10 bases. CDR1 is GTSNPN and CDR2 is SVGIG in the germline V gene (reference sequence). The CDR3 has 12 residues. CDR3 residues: CAWGDRPYEQYF. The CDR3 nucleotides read TGTGCCTGGGGAGACAGGCCCTACGAGCAGTACTTC.

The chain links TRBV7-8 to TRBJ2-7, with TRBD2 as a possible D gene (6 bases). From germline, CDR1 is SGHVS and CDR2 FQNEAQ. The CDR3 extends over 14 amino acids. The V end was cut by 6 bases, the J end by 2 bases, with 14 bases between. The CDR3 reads CASSPVAETYEQYF. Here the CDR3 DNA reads TGTGCCAGCAGTCCCGTAGCGGAGACCTACGAGCAGTACTTC.

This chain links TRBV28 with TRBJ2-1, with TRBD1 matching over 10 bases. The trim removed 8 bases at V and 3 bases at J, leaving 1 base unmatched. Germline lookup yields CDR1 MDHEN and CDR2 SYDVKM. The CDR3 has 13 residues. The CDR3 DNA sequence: TGTGCCAGCCGGGACAGGGGCTACAATGAGCAGTTCTTC. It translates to CASRDRGYNEQFF.

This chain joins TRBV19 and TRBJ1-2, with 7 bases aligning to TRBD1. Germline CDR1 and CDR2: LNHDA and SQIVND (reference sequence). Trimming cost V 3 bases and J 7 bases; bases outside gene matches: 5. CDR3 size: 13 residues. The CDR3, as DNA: TGTGCCAGTAGTATGACGGGGACAGCTGGCTACACCTTC. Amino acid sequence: CASSMTGTAGYTF.

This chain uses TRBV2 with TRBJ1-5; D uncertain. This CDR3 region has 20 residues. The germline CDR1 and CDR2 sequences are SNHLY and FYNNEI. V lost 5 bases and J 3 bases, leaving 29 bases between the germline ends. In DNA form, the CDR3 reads TGTGCCAGCAGTCGTTACATTCTGGGAAGGAAACCCGAATACAATCAGCCCCAGCATTTT. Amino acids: CASSRYILGRKPEYNQPQHF.

As DNA, the CDR3 is TGTGCCAGCAGTGAAGGACAGGGGGGCTACACCTTC. It is translated as CASSEGQGGYTF. The chain links TRBV6-1 to TRBJ1-2; 8 bases align to TRBD1. Trimming at V came to 1 base and at J to 8 bases, leaving 0 bases not matched to a gene. Germline loops: CDR1 MNHNS, CDR2 SASEGT. CDR3 size: 12 residues.

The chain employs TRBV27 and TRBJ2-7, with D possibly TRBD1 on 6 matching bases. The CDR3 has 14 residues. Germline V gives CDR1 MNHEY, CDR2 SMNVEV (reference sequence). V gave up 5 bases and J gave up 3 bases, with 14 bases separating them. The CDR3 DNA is TGTGCCAGCAGTGAAACCGGGACAAACTACGAGCAGTACTTC. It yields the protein CASSETGTNYEQYF.

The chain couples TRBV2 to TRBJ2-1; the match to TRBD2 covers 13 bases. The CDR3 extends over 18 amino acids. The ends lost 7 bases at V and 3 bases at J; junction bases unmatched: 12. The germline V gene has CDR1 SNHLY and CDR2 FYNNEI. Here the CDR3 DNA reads TGTGCCAGCAACCAGGCTAGTTGGACTAGCGGGGGCTACAATGAGCAGTTCTTC. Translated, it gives CASNQASWTSGGYNEQFF.

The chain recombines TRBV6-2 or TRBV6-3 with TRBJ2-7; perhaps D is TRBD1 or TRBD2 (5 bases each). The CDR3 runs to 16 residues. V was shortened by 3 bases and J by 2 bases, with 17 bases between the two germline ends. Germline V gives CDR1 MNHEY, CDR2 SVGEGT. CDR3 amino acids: CASSYNGVTVAYEQYF. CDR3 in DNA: TGTGCCAGCAGTTATAACGGGGTGACAGTGGCCTACGAGCAGTACTTC.

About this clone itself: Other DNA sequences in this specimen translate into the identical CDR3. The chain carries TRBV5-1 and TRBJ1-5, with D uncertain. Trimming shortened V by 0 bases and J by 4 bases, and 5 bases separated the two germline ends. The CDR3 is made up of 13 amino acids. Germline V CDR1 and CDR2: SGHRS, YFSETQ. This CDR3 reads CASSLGANQPQHF. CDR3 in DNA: TGCGCCAGCAGCTTGGGTGCGAATCAGCCCCAGCATTTT.

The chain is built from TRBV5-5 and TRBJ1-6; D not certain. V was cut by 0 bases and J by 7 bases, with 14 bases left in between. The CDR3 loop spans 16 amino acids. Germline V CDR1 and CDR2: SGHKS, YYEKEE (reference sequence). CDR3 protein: CASSLEGGRGNSPLHF. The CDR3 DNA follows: TGTGCCAGCAGCTTGGAGGGCGGTAGAGGGAATTCACCCCTCCACTTT. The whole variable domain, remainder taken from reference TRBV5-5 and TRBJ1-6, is DAGVTQSPTHLIKTRGQQVTLRCSPISGHKSVSWYQQVLGQGPQFIFQYYEKEERGRGNFPDRFSARQFPNYSSELNVNALLLGDSALYLCASSLEGGRGNSPLHFGNGTRLTVT.

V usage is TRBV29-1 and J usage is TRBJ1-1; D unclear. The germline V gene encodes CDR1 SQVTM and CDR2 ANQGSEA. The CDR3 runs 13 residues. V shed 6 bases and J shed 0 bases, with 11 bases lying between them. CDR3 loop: CSVLQQLNTEAFF. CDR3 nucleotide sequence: TGCAGCGTGCTACAACAGTTGAACACTGAAGCTTTCTTT.

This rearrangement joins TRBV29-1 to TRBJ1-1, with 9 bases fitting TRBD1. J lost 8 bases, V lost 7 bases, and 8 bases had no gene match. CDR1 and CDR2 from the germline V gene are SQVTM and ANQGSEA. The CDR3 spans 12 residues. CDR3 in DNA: TGCAGCGCTGCACAGGGGGCAAACGAAGCTTTCTTT. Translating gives CSAAQGANEAFF.

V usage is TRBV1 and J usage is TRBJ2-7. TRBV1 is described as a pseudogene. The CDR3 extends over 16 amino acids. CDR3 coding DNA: TGCACCAGCAGCCAAGATCTAACGGGCTTATTTTACGAGCAGTACTTC. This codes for CTSSQDLTGLFYEQYF.

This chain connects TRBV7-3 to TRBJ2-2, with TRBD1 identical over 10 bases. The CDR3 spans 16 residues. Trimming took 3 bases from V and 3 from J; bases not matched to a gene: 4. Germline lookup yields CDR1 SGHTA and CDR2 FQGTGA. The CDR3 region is CASSLIGTGDTGELFF. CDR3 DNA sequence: TGTGCCAGCAGCTTGATAGGGACAGGGGACACCGGGGAGCTGTTTTTT. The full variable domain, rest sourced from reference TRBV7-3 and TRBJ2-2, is GAGVSQTPSNKVTEKGKYVELRCDPISGHTALYWYRQSLGQGPEFLIYFQGTGAADDSGLPNDRFFAVRPEGSVSTLKIQRTERGDSAVYLCASSLIGTGDTGELFFGEGSRLTVL.

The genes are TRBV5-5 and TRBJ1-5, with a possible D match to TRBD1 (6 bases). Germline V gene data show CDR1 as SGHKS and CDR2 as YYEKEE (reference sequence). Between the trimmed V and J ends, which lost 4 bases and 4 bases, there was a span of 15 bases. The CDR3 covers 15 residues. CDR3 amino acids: CASSLSGQGNQPQHF. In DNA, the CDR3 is TGTGCCAGCAGCCTCAGCGGCCAGGGGAATCAGCCCCAGCATTTT.

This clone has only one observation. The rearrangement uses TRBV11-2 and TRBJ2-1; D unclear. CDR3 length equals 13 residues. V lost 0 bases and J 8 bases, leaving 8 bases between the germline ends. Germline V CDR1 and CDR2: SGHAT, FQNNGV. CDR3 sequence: CASSLDWHDEQFF. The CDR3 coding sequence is TGTGCCAGCAGCTTAGATTGGCATGATGAGCAGTTCTTC.

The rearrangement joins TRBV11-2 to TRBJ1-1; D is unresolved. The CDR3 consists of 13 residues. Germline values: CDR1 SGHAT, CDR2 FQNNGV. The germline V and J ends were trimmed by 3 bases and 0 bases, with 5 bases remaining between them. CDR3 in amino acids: CASSLIMNTEAFF. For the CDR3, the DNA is TGTGCCAGCAGCTTGATTATGAACACTGAAGCTTTCTTT.

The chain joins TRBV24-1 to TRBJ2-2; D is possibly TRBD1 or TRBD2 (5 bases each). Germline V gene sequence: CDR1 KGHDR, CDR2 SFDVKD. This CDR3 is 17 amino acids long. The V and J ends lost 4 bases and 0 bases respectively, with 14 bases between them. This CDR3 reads CATSDRGQGPNTGELFF. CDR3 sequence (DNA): TGTGCCACCAGTGACAGAGGGCAGGGCCCGAACACCGGGGAGCTGTTTTTT.

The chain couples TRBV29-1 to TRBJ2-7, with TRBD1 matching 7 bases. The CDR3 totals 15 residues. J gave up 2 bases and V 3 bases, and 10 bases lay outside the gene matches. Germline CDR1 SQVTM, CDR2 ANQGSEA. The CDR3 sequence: CSVEGPGQGAYEQYF. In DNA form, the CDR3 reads TGCAGCGTTGAGGGTCCTGGGCAGGGGGCCTACGAGCAGTACTTC.